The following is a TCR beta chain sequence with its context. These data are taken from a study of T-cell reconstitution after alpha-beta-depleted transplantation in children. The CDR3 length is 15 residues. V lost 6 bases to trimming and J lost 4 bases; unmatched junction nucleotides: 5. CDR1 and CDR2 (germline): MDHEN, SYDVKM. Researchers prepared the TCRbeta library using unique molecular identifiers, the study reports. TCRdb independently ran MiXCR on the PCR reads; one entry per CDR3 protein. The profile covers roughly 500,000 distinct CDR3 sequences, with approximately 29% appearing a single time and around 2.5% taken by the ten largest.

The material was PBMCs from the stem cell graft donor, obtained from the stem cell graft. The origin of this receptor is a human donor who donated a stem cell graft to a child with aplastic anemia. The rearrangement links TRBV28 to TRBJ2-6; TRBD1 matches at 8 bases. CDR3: CASRETGGGANVLTF. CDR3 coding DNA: TGTGCCAGCAGGGAAACAGGGGGGGGGGCCAACGTCCTGACTTTC.